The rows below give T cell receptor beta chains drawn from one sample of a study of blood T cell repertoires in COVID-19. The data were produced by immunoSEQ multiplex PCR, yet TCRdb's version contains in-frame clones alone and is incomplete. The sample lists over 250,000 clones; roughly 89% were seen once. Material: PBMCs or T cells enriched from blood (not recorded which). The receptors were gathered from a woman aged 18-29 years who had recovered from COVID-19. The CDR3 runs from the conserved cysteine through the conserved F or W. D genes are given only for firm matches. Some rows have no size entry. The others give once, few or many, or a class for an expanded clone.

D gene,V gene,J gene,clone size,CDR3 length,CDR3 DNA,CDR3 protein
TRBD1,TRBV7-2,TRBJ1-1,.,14,TGTGCCAGCAGCACCCGGACAGGGTGGGGTGAAGCTTTCTTT,CASSTRTGWGEAFF
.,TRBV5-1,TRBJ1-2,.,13,TGCGCCAGCAGCACGACAGCTAACTATGGCTACACCTTC,CASSTTANYGYTF
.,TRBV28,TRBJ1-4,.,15,TGTGCCAGCAGTTCTCACACCTCAACTAATGAAAAACTGTTTTTT,CASSSHTSTNEKLFF
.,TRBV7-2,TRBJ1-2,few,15,TGTGCCAGCAGCAATAGGGGCGGGGGCCCCTATGGCTACACCTTC,CASSNRGGGPYGYTF
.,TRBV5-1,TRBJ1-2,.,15,TGCGCCAGCAGCTTGAGTGGCAGCCAGGACTATGGCTACACCTTC,CASSLSGSQDYGYTF
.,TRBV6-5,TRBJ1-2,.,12,TGTGCCAGCAGGCGGGTAGACTATGGCTACACCTTC,CASRRVDYGYTF
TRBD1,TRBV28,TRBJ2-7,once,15,TGTGCCAGCAGTTTCCACCATGACAGGGGATACGAGCAGTACTTC,CASSFHHDRGYEQYF
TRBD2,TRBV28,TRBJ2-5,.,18,TGTGCCAGCTCCCCGCTGGGGCTAGCGGGGGGGATAAAAGAGACCCAGTACTTC,CASSPLGLAGGIKETQYF
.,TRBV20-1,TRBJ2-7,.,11,TGCAGTGCTCACAGGGCCGACGAGCAGTACTTC,CSAHRADEQYF
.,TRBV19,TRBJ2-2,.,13,TGTGCCAGTAGCCTAGGTCCCCCCGGGGAGCTGTTTTTT,CASSLGPPGELFF
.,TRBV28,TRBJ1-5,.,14,TGTGCCAGCAGTTTGGGGGGGAGCAATCAGCCCCAGCATTTT,CASSLGGSNQPQHF
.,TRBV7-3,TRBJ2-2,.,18,TGTGCCAGCAGCTTAGTTGGAACAGGTCCAGGGCTCACCGGGGAGCTGTTTTTT,CASSLVGTGPGLTGELFF
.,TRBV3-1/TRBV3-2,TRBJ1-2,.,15,TGTGCCAGCAGCCAAGATCTCACAGGGCGATCAGGCTACACCTTC,CASSQDLTGRSGYTF
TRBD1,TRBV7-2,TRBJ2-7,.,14,TGTGCCAGCAGCTCCCGACAGGGGGCCTACGAGCAGTACTTC,CASSSRQGAYEQYF
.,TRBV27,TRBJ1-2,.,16,TGTGCCAGCAGTCCGCAGGGTTGGGGTGTGGACTATGGCTACACCTTC,CASSPQGWGVDYGYTF
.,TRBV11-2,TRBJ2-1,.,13,TGTGCCAGCAGCCCGTACTCCTACAATGAGCAGTTCTTC,CASSPYSYNEQFF
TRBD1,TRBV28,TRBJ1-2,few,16,TGTGCCAGCAGTTTGATTCGACAGGGCGTGAACTATGGCTACACCTTC,CASSLIRQGVNYGYTF
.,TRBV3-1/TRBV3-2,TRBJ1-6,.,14,TGTGCCAGCAGCCAAGAGGAGGTAACCTCACCCCTCCACTTT,CASSQEEVTSPLHF
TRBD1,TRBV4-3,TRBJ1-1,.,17,TGCGCCAGCAGCCAATACGGTGACAGGGGATTGAACACTGAAGCTTTCTTT,CASSQYGDRGLNTEAFF
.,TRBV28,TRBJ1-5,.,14,TGTGCCAGCAGCCGGACAGTTCTAAGTCAGCCCCAGCATTTT,CASSRTVLSQPQHF
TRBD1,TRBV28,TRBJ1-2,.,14,TGTGCCAGCAGTTTACCTGACAGGGAGTATGGCTACACCTTC,CASSLPDREYGYTF
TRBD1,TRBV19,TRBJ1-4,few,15,TGTGCCAGTAGTATGGGGACAGCAACTAATGAAAAACTGTTTTTT,CASSMGTATNEKLFF
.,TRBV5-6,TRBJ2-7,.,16,TGTGCCAGCAGCTTGGCGTGGCGGGGCAGCTCCTACGAGCAGTACTTC,CASSLAWRGSSYEQYF
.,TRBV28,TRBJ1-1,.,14,TGTGCCAGTCGCGGACTGGGAGAGAACACTGAAGCTTTCTTT,CASRGLGENTEAFF
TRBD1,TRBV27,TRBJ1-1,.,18,TGTGCCAGCAGTTTATCCAGCCAGGGGGCGGGTAGGCCTCCGAAAGCTTTCTTT,CASSLSSQGAGRPPKAFF
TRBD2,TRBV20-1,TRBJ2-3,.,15,TGCAGTGCTAGTGGCTCTAGCGGGAGGAGTTGGCCGCAGTATTTT,CSASGSSGRSWPQYF
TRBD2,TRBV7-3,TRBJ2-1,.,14,TGTGCCAGCAGCTTGACGGGGGGGACCAATGAGCAGTTCTTC,CASSLTGGTNEQFF
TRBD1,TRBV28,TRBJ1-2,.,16,TGTGCCAGCAGTTCGCGCACAGGGGGCACTAACTATGGCTACACCTTC,CASSSRTGGTNYGYTF
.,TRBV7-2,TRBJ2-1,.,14,TGTGCCAGCAGCTTAGGGACAGTCTACAATGAGCAGTTCTTC,CASSLGTVYNEQFF
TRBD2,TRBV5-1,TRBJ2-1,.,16,TGCGCCAGCAGCCCGACTAGCGGGAGATCAGGAAATGAGCAGTTCTTC,CASSPTSGRSGNEQFF
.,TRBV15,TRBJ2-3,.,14,TGTGCCACCAGCAGAGGAGGCGGCCCAGATACGCAGTATTTT,CATSRGGGPDTQYF
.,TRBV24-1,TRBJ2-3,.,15,TGTGCCACCAGTGATTTGGGGGCGACCACAGATACGCAGTATTTT,CATSDLGATTDTQYF
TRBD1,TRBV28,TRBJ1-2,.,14,TGTGCCAGCAGTTGGGGGGGACAGGGCAATGGCTACACCTTC,CASSWGGQGNGYTF
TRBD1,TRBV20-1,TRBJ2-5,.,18,TGCAGTGCTAGTGGTCCCGCCCTCGGGACAGGGGGACCAATGACCCAGTACTTC,CSASGPALGTGGPMTQYF
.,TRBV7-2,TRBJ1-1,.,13,TGTGCCAGCAGCTTATACAGGAACACTGAAGCTTTCTTT,CASSLYRNTEAFF
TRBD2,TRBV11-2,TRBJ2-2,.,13,TGTGCCAGCTTTAGCGGGGGTCTCGGGGAGCTGTTTTTT,CASFSGGLGELFF
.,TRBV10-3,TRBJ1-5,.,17,TGTGCCATCAGTGAGTCCCCGGGGGGGCGGAGCAATCAGCCCCAGCATTTT,CAISESPGGRSNQPQHF
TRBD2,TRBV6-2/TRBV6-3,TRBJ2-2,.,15,TGTGCCAGCAGTCGAGGACTAGCGGCAACCGGGGAGCTGTTTTTT,CASSRGLAATGELFF
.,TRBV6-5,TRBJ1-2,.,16,TGTGCCAGCAGTTACTCCCCTCAGGCCGGGGTAGGGGGCTACACCTTC,CASSYSPQAGVGGYTF
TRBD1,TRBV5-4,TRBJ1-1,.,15,TGTGCCAGCAGCTTGGACACAGGGGGCGGCACTGAAGCTTTCTTT,CASSLDTGGGTEAFF
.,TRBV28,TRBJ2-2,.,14,TGTGCCAGCAGTTTTTATGAGTTCACCGGGGAGCTGTTTTTT,CASSFYEFTGELFF
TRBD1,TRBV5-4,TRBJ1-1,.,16,TGTGCCAGCAGCTTGGCCGCAGGGGGAGTCGGCACTGAAGCTTTCTTT,CASSLAAGGVGTEAFF
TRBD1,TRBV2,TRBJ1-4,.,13,TGTGCCAGCAACAGGGGCTCCGGTGAAAAACTGTTTTTT,CASNRGSGEKLFF
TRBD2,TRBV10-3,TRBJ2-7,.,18,TGTGCCATCAGAGGCTCCGGGACTAGCGGGGGATTCTCCTACGAGCAGTACTTC,CAIRGSGTSGGFSYEQYF
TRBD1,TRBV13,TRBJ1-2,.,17,TGTGCCAGCAGCTTATTTGGCCGGGACAGGGAGCTTTATGGCTACACCTTC,CASSLFGRDRELYGYTF
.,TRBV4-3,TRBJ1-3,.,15,TGCGCCAGCAGCCAAGAGGGGGGGCCTGGAAACACCATATATTTT,CASSQEGGPGNTIYF
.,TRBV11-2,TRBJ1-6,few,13,TGTGCCAGCTCACTTAACTATAATTCACCCCTCCACTTT,CASSLNYNSPLHF
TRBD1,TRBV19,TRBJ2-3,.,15,TGTGCCAGTAGTATTCTCCGGGACAGGGGAGATACGCAGTATTTT,CASSILRDRGDTQYF
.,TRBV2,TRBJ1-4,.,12,TGTGCCAGCAGTGCCGAAGCGGAAAAACTGTTTTTT,CASSAEAEKLFF
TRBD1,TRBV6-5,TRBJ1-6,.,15,TGTGCCAGCAGGGGACAGGGGGTAGAAAATTCACCCCTCCACTTT,CASRGQGVENSPLHF
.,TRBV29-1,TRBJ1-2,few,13,TGCAGCGCCGGACAGAGTTCTAACTATGGCTACACCTTC,CSAGQSSNYGYTF